The 28 T cell receptor beta chains reported below all come from one sample, sequenced in a study of low-dose radiotherapy and immunotherapy resistance in tumors. Time point: after trial treatment. As to treatment: LDRT plus nivolumab, ipilimumab, low-dose cyclophosphamide and aspirin (RACIN trial). TRAV- and TRBV-specific primers, spanning alpha and beta chains, primed first-strand cDNA. Amplification of TCRs used a constant-region primer and V-primer adapter for approximately 18 PCR cycles. Each CDR3 protein gets one entry after TCRdb re-called the reads with MiXCR. The sample has about 100,000 distinct CDR3 sequences; less than 25% are singletons. The sequenced sample was PBMCs, obtained after low-dose radiotherapy plus immunotherapy. The receptors were gathered from a male donor with prostate cancer.

This clonotype was observed at least ten times. The rearrangement joins TRBV20-1 to TRBJ1-3, with unresolved D. The germline gives CDR1 DFQATT, CDR2 SNEGSKA (reference sequence). The CDR3 runs 15 residues. Between the trimmed V and J ends, which lost 1 base and 2 bases, there was a span of 12 bases. The CDR3 nucleotides are TGCAGTGCTAGAGCGGTACCGACGGCTGGAAACACCATATATTTT. This gives the protein CSARAVPTAGNTIYF.

There are many counts of this clonotype. The J gene is TRBJ1-4, the V gene TRBV20-1; unclear D gene. The length of the CDR3 is 12 residues. Germline lookup yields CDR1 DFQATT and CDR2 SNEGSKA (reference sequence). Trimming took 7 bases from V and 6 from J, leaving 12 bases between them. For the CDR3, the DNA is TGCAGTGTCAAAGGAATCGATGAAAAACTGTTTTTT. Encoded protein: CSVKGIDEKLFF.

This clonotype was seen ten or more times. The chain employs TRBV19 and TRBJ1-5; tentative D call: TRBD1 (6 bases). This CDR3 is built from 12 residues. Deletions cut 7 bases from V and 5 bases from J, with 9 bases between. Germline CDR1 LNHDA, CDR2 SQIVND (reference sequence). This CDR3 reads CASTTGYQPQHF. The DNA of the CDR3 is TGTGCCAGTACCACAGGGTATCAGCCCCAGCATTTT.

This clonotype has a handful of counts. This chain connects TRBV5-1 to TRBJ1-4; the D is unclear. This CDR3 region has 15 residues. Germline V gives CDR1 SGHRS, CDR2 YFSETQ. Trimming shortened V by 7 bases and J by 2 bases, and 15 bases separated the two germline ends. The CDR3 loop is CASRREAATNEKLFF. CDR3 in DNA: TGCGCCAGCCGAAGGGAGGCAGCTACTAATGAAAAACTGTTTTTT.

This clonotype occurred many times. V is TRBV27 and J is TRBJ1-2; D perhaps matches TRBD1 (6 bases). V lost 6 bases and J lost 6, with 17 bases in between. The CDR3 runs 14 residues. Germline V gives CDR1 MNHEY, CDR2 SMNVEV (reference sequence). The CDR3 sequence is CASRVHGGKNGYTF. The CDR3 DNA reads TGTGCCAGCAGGGTTCACGGGGGCAAGAATGGCTACACCTTC.

This clonotype was detected ten times or more. The chain is built from TRBV19 and TRBJ1-2; 11 bases map to TRBD1. The CDR3 runs 15 residues. Germline V lookup: CDR1 LNHDA, CDR2 SQIVND (reference sequence). V gave up 3 bases and J gave up 8 bases; unmatched junction bases: 8. The CDR3 reads CASSIYRTGGDGYTF. The CDR3, as DNA: TGTGCCAGTAGTATCTATCGGACAGGGGGCGACGGCTACACCTTC. Supplemented by reference TRBV19 and TRBJ1-2, the full variable domain reads DGGITQSPKYLFRKEGQNVTLSCEQNLNHDAMYWYRQDPGQGLRLIYYSQIVNDFQKGDIAEGYSVSREKKESFPLTVTSAQKNPTAFYLCASSIYRTGGDGYTFGSGTRLTVV.

This clonotype was counted many times. The chain carries TRBV18 and TRBJ2-2; D not resolved. Per the germline V gene, CDR1 is KGHSH and CDR2 is LQKENI. The CDR3 is 15 amino acids. The germline V and J ends were trimmed by 2 bases and 0 bases, with 7 bases remaining between them. CDR3 residues: CASSPRAPNTGELFF. CDR3 sequence (DNA): TGTGCCAGCTCACCAAGGGCGCCGAACACCGGGGAGCTGTTTTTT.

Many counts were recorded for this clonotype. This chain connects TRBV12-3 or TRBV12-4 to TRBJ2-3; 10 nucleotides align to TRBD1. The CDR3 has 15 residues. J lost 5 bases, V lost 7 bases, and 9 bases had no gene match. The CDR3 coding sequence is TGTGCCAGCACACTCAGGACAGGGGGAGTAGATACGCAGTATTTT. Residues: CASTLRTGGVDTQYF.

Turning to this clonotype: The junction and the germline gene differ at one end; a read error may be behind it. V is TRBV5-3 and J is TRBJ1-2; D is uncertain. TRBV5-3 is noted as an ORF with a role that remains uncertain. This CDR3 spans 15 amino acids. CDR3 nucleotide sequence: TGTGCCAGCAGCTTGGTCCGTGCGGACGCTGAGGGCTACACCTTC. This gives the protein CASSLVRADAEGYTF.

This clonotype was seen ten or more times. The chain is built from TRBV3-1 and TRBJ1-5; TRBD1 matches 9 bases. Looked up from germline, CDR1 is LGHDT and CDR2 is YNNKEL (reference sequence). V shed 4 bases and J 3 bases; nucleotides not matched to a gene: 1. The CDR3 has 14 residues. The CDR3 spells CASSRQGVNQPQHF. The CDR3 DNA is TGTGCCAGCAGCCGACAGGGGGTCAATCAGCCCCAGCATTTT.

The sample holds many counts of this clonotype. V gene TRBV20-1 combines with J gene TRBJ1-1, with 7 bases lining up with TRBD1. The V gene end was trimmed by 5 bases and the J gene end by 5 bases; junction bases not matched to a gene: 11. CDR3 size: 14 residues. CDR1 is DFQATT and CDR2 is SNEGSKA in the germline V gene (reference sequence). The CDR3 DNA is TGCAGTGCTCGGGACGACAGGGTTGCAACTGAAGCTTTCTTT. It translates to CSARDDRVATEAFF.

This clonotype was detected ten times or more. J is TRBJ2-5 and V is TRBV18; TRBD2 agrees at 11 bases. In germline, CDR1 is KGHSH, CDR2 LQKENI. The CDR3 has 16 residues. Trimming at V came to 3 bases and at J to 3 bases, leaving 6 bases not matched to a gene. CDR3 sequence: CASSPLAGGREETQYF. CDR3 bases: TGTGCCAGCTCACCGCTAGCGGGGGGACGTGAAGAGACCCAGTACTTC.

This clonotype was observed many times. This chain links TRBV10-3 with TRBJ2-3, with D unresolved. The CDR3 is 11 residues long. Deletions cut 3 bases from V and 6 bases from J, with 4 bases between. Germline V gives CDR1 ENHRY, CDR2 SYGVKD. The CDR3 loop is CAISEYDTQYF. The DNA for the CDR3 is TGTGCCATCAGTGAATACGATACGCAGTATTTT.

This clonotype was detected a few times. The CDR3, as DNA: TGTGCCAGCAGGCCTTGGCGGGGGGGCTACAATGAGCAGTTCTTC. Protein: CASRPWRGGYNEQFF. This chain links TRBV6-1 with TRBJ2-1; 9 bases agree with TRBD2. The CDR3 is made up of 15 amino acids. In germline, CDR1 is MNHNS, CDR2 SASEGT. V shed 6 bases, J shed 3 bases, and the junction held 6 bases outside the gene matches.

This clonotype has ten or more counts. The rearrangement joins TRBV3-1 to TRBJ1-2; D ambiguous. From germline, CDR1 is LGHDT and CDR2 YNNKEL (reference sequence). The CDR3 consists of 13 residues. Trimming shortened V by 4 bases and J by 6 bases, and 12 bases separated the two germline ends. CDR3 DNA: TGTGCCAGCAGCCCCGGACTCGGGAATGGCTACACCTTC. This sequence encodes CASSPGLGNGYTF.

This clonotype came up many times. V gene TRBV29-1 combines with J gene TRBJ2-1, with D perhaps being TRBD1 or TRBD2 (5 bases each). CDR1 SQVTM and CDR2 ANQGSEA come from the germline V gene. V was pared by 4 bases and J by 3 bases, with 10 bases between. The CDR3 spans 13 residues. CDR3 region: CSVAEGNYNEQFF. CDR3 DNA sequence: TGCAGCGTTGCTGAGGGGAACTACAATGAGCAGTTCTTC.

The sample holds many counts of this clonotype. The CDR3 DNA is TGTGCCAGCAGCTCTGGCGGAAATACGCAGTATTTT. Translating gives CASSSGGNTQYF. This chain links TRBV11-1 with TRBJ2-3; D not certain. Germline lookup yields CDR1 SGHAT and CDR2 FQDESV (reference sequence). Trimming cost V 4 bases and J 7 bases, with 9 bases left between them. CDR3 size: 12 residues.

The genes are TRBV5-1 and TRBJ2-7; 9 bases line up with TRBD1. CDR3 length equals 14 residues. J gave up 6 bases and V 9 bases, and 13 bases lay outside the gene matches. Germline assignment: CDR1 SGHRS and CDR2 YFSETQ. The chain's CDR3 is CATSSGTGLGEQYF. In nucleotides, the CDR3 is TGCGCCACCTCGTCCGGGACAGGGCTCGGCGAGCAGTACTTC. Using reference TRBV5-1 and TRBJ2-7 for the parts outside the CDR3, the full variable domain is KAGVTQTPRYLIKTRGQQVTLSCSPISGHRSVSWYQQTPGQGLQFLFEYFSETQRNKGNFPGRFSGRQFSNSRSEMNVSTLELGDSALYLCATSSGTGLGEQYFGPGTRLTVT.

This clonotype was seen at least ten times. The chain recombines TRBV19 with TRBJ2-6, with 9 positions matching TRBD1. Unmatched junction bases numbered 11, after V lost 4 bases and J lost 1 base. The CDR3 has 19 residues. Per germline, CDR1 LNHDA and CDR2 SQIVND (reference sequence). The CDR3 spells CASSTSGTGYLSGANVLTF. The CDR3 bases are TGTGCCAGTAGTACGTCCGGGACAGGGTATTTGTCTGGGGCCAACGTCCTGACTTTC.

This clonotype was seen repeatedly, ten times or more. This CDR3 reads CATSPIPRGMGYGYTF. DNA of the CDR3: TGTGCCACCAGCCCGATCCCCAGGGGAATGGGCTATGGCTACACCTTC. The gene calls are TRBV15 and TRBJ1-2, with a weak D call TRBD1 (6 bases). The CDR3 extends over 16 amino acids. V gave up 5 bases and J gave up 4 bases, with 20 bases separating them. Germline V lookup: CDR1 LNHNV, CDR2 YYDKDF (reference sequence).

The chain recombines TRBV11-2 with TRBJ1-2; tentative D call: TRBD1 (6 bases). CDR3 length: 12 residues. V was clipped by 4 bases and J by 3 bases, with 6 bases between them. The germline CDR1 and CDR2 sequences are SGHAT and FQNNGV. CDR3 sequence (DNA): TGTGCCAGCAGCTCAGGGGACTATGGCTACACCTTC. Translated, it gives CASSSGDYGYTF.

The chain uses TRBV27 and TRBJ1-2, with 10 bases identical to TRBD1. Trimming took 6 bases from V and 4 from J; bases not matched to a gene: 5. Per germline, CDR1 MNHEY and CDR2 SMNVEV (reference sequence). This CDR3 is 14 amino acids long. CDR3 in DNA: TGTGCCAGCAGAAGGGACAGGGGCGGCTATGGCTACACCTTC. Translating it yields CASRRDRGGYGYTF.

The rearrangement joins TRBV27 to TRBJ2-1; either TRBD1 or TRBD2 may supply D (5 bases each). The CDR3 sequence is 12 residues long. Germline V gene sequence: CDR1 MNHEY, CDR2 SMNVEV (reference sequence). V was pared by 8 bases and J by 8 bases, with 13 bases between. For the CDR3, the DNA is TGTGCCAGCCTGGGGGTTCCATATGAGCAGTTCTTC. Its translation: CASLGVPYEQFF.

This clonotype has ten or more counts. The V call is TRBV10-3, the J call TRBJ2-7, with 8 bases fitting TRBD1. Germline-derived CDR1 and CDR2 are ENHRY and SYGVKD. The V segment lost 4 bases and the J segment 6 bases; nucleotides outside the gene matches: 8. This CDR3 is 14 amino acids long. The CDR3 DNA is TGTGCCATCAGTGGTGGACAGGGAGTTGGCGAGCAGTACTTC. Its translation is CAISGGQGVGEQYF.

In this sample, this clonotype turned up many times. The chain combines TRBV12-5 with TRBJ1-6; the match to TRBD1 covers 7 bases. V trimming: 4 bases; J trimming: 2 bases; junction bases outside the gene matches: 5. The length of the CDR3 is 16 residues. Germline V gene lookup returns CDR1 LGHNT and CDR2 FRNRAP. This CDR3 reads CASGSTGSAYNSPLHF. CDR3 coding DNA: TGTGCTAGTGGTTCGACAGGGTCGGCCTATAATTCACCCCTCCACTTT.

This clonotype was recorded at least ten times. The chain couples TRBV18 to TRBJ2-7; 8 bases agree with TRBD2. The CDR3 is made up of 15 amino acids. From germline, CDR1 is KGHSH and CDR2 LQKENI. J lost 4 bases, V lost 3 bases, and 8 bases had no gene match. The CDR3 protein is CASSPSGGGAYEQYF. The DNA for the CDR3 is TGTGCCAGCTCACCCTCCGGGGGGGGGGCTTACGAGCAGTACTTC.

This clonotype showed up just a few times. A read error is likely here: a far larger clone is one base away. V usage is TRBV26 and J usage is TRBJ2-5; the table calls TRBD1, which could not be checked here. TRBV26 is a listed pseudogene. This CDR3 has 12 residues. For the CDR3, the DNA is TGTGCCAGCAGCCAACAGGGAGAGACCCAGTACTTC. Translation: CASSQQGETQYF.

In its sample, this clonotype was seen many times. This chain uses TRBV18 with TRBJ1-2; D is perhaps TRBD1 (6 bases). From germline, CDR1 is KGHSH and CDR2 LQKENI. CDR3 size: 16 residues. The V gene lost 1 base and the J gene lost 0 bases, with 12 bases spanning the gap. CDR3 nucleotide sequence: TGTGCCAGCTCACCACAACAGGGTGGGACTAACTATGGCTACACCTTC. It is translated as CASSPQQGGTNYGYTF.